Listed here are 24 T cell receptor beta chains from one sample, sequenced in a study of T cells in Graves' hyperthyroidism and ophthalmopathy. Amplified TCR beta CDR3 regions derived from RNA transcripts. RT-PCR in the first round (using the HTBI primer set) targeted the TCR CDR3. TCRdb analysed the multiplex PCR reads with MiXCR anew, one entry per CDR3 protein. Of around 60,000 distinct CDR3 sequences in the sample, 40% to 55% were seen once. Sequenced: blood. The receptors here all came from a woman aged 30 to 39 with Graves' ophthalmopathy.

The chain uses TRBV6-5 and TRBJ1-5; D is unclear. The germline gives CDR1 MNHEY, CDR2 SVGAGI. This CDR3 has 14 amino acids. V gave up 6 bases and J gave up 0 bases, with 9 bases separating them. CDR3 nucleotides: TGTGCCAGCAGCCAGACCTATAGCAATCAGCCCCAGCATTTT. Protein sequence: CASSQTYSNQPQHF.

This clonotype has at least ten counts. The V gene is TRBV6-1, the J gene TRBJ2-4; D ambiguous. CDR1 and CDR2 (germline): MNHNS, SASEGT. V was trimmed by 2 bases and J by 10 bases, leaving 9 bases between them. CDR3 length: 12 residues. CDR3 bases: TGTGCCAGCAGTGAATTCAAGGGAATTCAGTACTTC. Encoded protein: CASSEFKGIQYF.

The table lists this clonotype with many counts. The rearrangement joins TRBV6-2 or TRBV6-3 to TRBJ2-3; D might be TRBD1 (6 bases). The V and J ends lost 0 bases and 1 base respectively, with 14 bases between them. Germline CDR1 is MNHEY and CDR2 is SVGEGT. This CDR3 has 17 amino acids. In DNA, the CDR3 is TGTGCCAGCAGTTACTCGCTACAGGGTGTGGGCACAGATACGCAGTATTTT. As protein: CASSYSLQGVGTDTQYF.

This clonotype was counted a single time. The rearrangement joins TRBV7-8 to TRBJ2-7; TRBD2 matches at 11 bases. V was clipped by 6 bases and J by 2 bases; unmatched bases: 6. The CDR3 is 15 amino acids. The germline V gene has CDR1 SGHVS and CDR2 FQNEAQ. The CDR3 coding sequence is TGTGCCAGCAGGCCGTTAGCGGGAGGGGCCTACGAGCAGTACTTC. Its protein product is CASRPLAGGAYEQYF. Full variable domain (rest looked up from reference TRBV7-8 and TRBJ2-7): GAGVSQSPRYKVAKRGQDVALRCDPISGHVSLFWYQQALGQGPEFLTYFQNEAQLDKSGLPSDRFFAERPEGSVSTLKIQRTQQEDSAVYLCASRPLAGGAYEQYFGPGTRLTVT.

This clonotype has a count of ten or more. The chain couples TRBV19 to TRBJ1-5, with 12 bases identical to TRBD1. The germline CDR1 and CDR2 sequences are LNHDA and SQIVND (reference sequence). V gave up 7 bases and J gave up 6 bases; unmatched junction bases: 10. The CDR3 is 16 residues long. The CDR3 DNA is TGTGCCAGTACGGGGACAGGGGGCGCTTGGGCTCAGCCCCAGCATTTT. Translated, it gives CASTGTGGAWAQPQHF.

The J gene is TRBJ1-2, the V gene TRBV18; TRBD1 agrees at 7 bases. The CDR3 runs 15 residues. V was pared by 3 bases and J by 2 bases, with 6 bases of the junction left unmatched. Germline values: CDR1 KGHSH, CDR2 LQKENI. CDR3 in amino acids: CASSPSGGQNYGYTF. The CDR3 DNA sequence: TGTGCCAGCTCACCTTCGGGGGGACAGAACTATGGCTACACCTTC.

Ten or more counts support this clonotype. The genes are TRBV11-3 and TRBJ2-3, with 13 bases matching TRBD2. CDR3 length equals 17 residues. J gave up 3 bases and V 1 base, and 4 bases lay outside the gene matches. CDR1 is SGHNT, CDR2 YENEEA, per germline. The CDR3 nucleotides are TGTGCCAGCAGCTTAGGGACTAGCGGGAGTGGTACAGATACGCAGTATTTT. Translating it yields CASSLGTSGSGTDTQYF.

Turning to this clonotype: Sequence at one end of the junction differs from germline and may be a read error. The rearrangement uses TRBV19 and TRBJ2-7, with 12 bases identical to TRBD2. Germline lookup yields CDR1 LNHDA and CDR2 SQIVND (reference sequence). This CDR3 has 14 residues. The CDR3 nucleotides are TGTGCCTGTAGTAGACTAGCGGGAGTTTACGAGCAGTACTTC. It translates to CACSRLAGVYEQYF.

This clonotype was detected ten times or more. The J gene is TRBJ1-4, the V gene TRBV7-9; tentatively, D is TRBD1 (6 bases). Trimming shortened V by 3 bases and J by 7 bases, and 9 bases separated the two germline ends. The CDR3 contains 13 residues. The V gene's germline CDR1 is SEHNR and CDR2 FQNEAQ (reference sequence). CDR3 region: CASSFGTSEKLFF. In nucleotides, the CDR3 is TGTGCCAGCAGCTTCGGGACAAGTGAAAAACTGTTTTTT.

This clonotype was observed at least ten times. The V call is TRBV19, the J call TRBJ1-6, with D unclear. Germline-derived CDR1 and CDR2 are LNHDA and SQIVND (reference sequence). The CDR3 is made up of 15 amino acids. Trimming left V 5 bases short and J 10 bases short, with 18 bases between. The CDR3 loop is CASSETWDQLSPLHF. The CDR3 DNA sequence: TGTGCCAGTAGTGAGACCTGGGATCAACTCTCACCCCTCCACTTT.

Points on this clonotype: No conserved phenylalanine or tryptophan is present at the end of the CDR3, so a read error is the likely explanation. The chain joins TRBV11-2 to TRBJ2-1, with D tentatively TRBD2 (6 bases). The germline gives CDR1 SGHAT, CDR2 FQNNGV. V was trimmed by 4 bases and J by 4 bases, leaving 11 bases between them. The CDR3 has 14 amino acids. CDR3 nucleotides: TGTGCCAGCAGCTGCGGGACCAGATACAATGAGCAGTTCTGC. This gives the protein CASSCGTRYNEQFC.

The rearrangement links TRBV5-8 to TRBJ2-3; 9 bases are shared with TRBD1. The CDR3 contains 15 residues. After removal of 3 bases from V and 9 bases from J, the junction contained 11 bases not matched to a gene. The V gene's germline CDR1 is SGHTS and CDR2 YDEGEE. This chain's CDR3 is CASSSPGQGFRTQYF. The CDR3 nucleotides read TGTGCCAGCAGCTCCCCGGGACAGGGATTCCGGACGCAGTATTTT. The full variable domain, its missing parts supplied by reference TRBV5-8 and TRBJ2-3, is EAGVTQSPTHLIKTRGQQATLRCSPISGHTSVYWYQQALGLGLQFLLWYDEGEERNRGNFPPRFSGRQFPNYSSELNVNALELEDSALYLCASSSPGQGFRTQYFGPGTRLTVL.

There are a few counts of this clonotype. The chain is built from TRBV30 and TRBJ1-2; 7 bases agree with TRBD1. This CDR3 contains 14 residues. Germline CDR1 reads GTSNPN; CDR2 reads SVGIG (reference sequence). V shed 1 base and J 2 bases; nucleotides not matched to a gene: 4. The CDR3 sequence is CAWSEGAPNYGYTF. As DNA, the CDR3 is TGTGCCTGGAGTGAGGGGGCGCCCAACTATGGCTACACCTTC.

The count of this clonotype is one. This rearrangement joins TRBV7-3 to TRBJ2-1, with D unresolved. V was pared by 4 bases and J by 7 bases, with 17 bases between. CDR1 SGHTA and CDR2 FQGTGA come from the germline V gene. The CDR3 covers 15 residues. This CDR3 is CASSSGRWGGNEQFF. Here the CDR3 DNA reads TGTGCCAGCAGCTCCGGACGGTGGGGTGGGAATGAGCAGTTCTTC.

Note on this clonotype: This CDR3 is missing its conserved last phenylalanine or tryptophan, likely due to a read error. The gene calls are TRBV7-3 and TRBJ2-1; maybe TRBD2 (6 bases). Germline loops: CDR1 SGHTA, CDR2 FQGTGA. Trimming left V 2 bases short and J 4 bases short, with 15 bases between. The CDR3 length is 16 residues. The CDR3 here is CASSLRRAGIYNEQFS. CDR3 DNA: TGTGCCAGCAGCTTACGAAGAGCGGGCATATACAATGAGCAGTTCTCC.

The sample holds many counts of this clonotype. This may come from a read error, since a much larger clone is one base off. The chain is built from TRBV20-1 and TRBJ2-7; D is uncertain. The CDR3 consists of 14 residues. V shed 0 bases and J shed 3 bases, with 12 bases lying between them. Looked up from germline, CDR1 is DFQATT and CDR2 is SNEGSKA (reference sequence). CDR3 residues: CSAREGRSVYEQYF. DNA of the CDR3: TGCAGTGCTAGAGAAGGAAGGAGTGTCTACGAGCAGTACTTC.

This clonotype was observed at least ten times. This chain uses TRBV29-1 with TRBJ2-7; TRBD2 aligns across 15 bases. Germline lookup yields CDR1 SQVTM and CDR2 ANQGSEA. Germline trimming cut 7 bases from V and 3 bases from J; bases unmatched to any gene: 7. The CDR3 has 15 residues. The CDR3 DNA sequence: TGCAGCGCACAGGGACTAGCGGGAGGACTCTACGAGCAGTACTTC. This gives the protein CSAQGLAGGLYEQYF.

This chain links TRBV10-2 with TRBJ2-7; D ambiguous. This CDR3 contains 10 residues. The V and J ends lost 3 bases and 4 bases respectively, with 1 base between them. Germline CDR1 is WSHSY and CDR2 is SAAADI. For the CDR3, the DNA is TGCGCCAGCAGTGAATACGAGCAGTACTTC. Residues: CASSEYEQYF.

The chain is built from TRBV14 and TRBJ1-4; D remains ambiguous. This CDR3 region has 13 residues. The V gene's germline CDR1 is SGHDN and CDR2 FVKESK. Trimming removed 4 bases from V and 8 bases from J, with 11 bases in between. CDR3 amino acids: CASSPGVREKLFF. The CDR3 DNA reads TGTGCCAGCAGCCCTGGGGTGAGGGAAAAACTGTTTTTT.

This sequence joins TRBV15 and TRBJ2-2; D may be TRBD1 (7 bases). The V end lost 6 bases, the J end lost 0 bases, and 14 bases lay between the germline ends. Germline CDR1 LNHNV, CDR2 YYDKDF (reference sequence). The length of the CDR3 is 16 residues. For the CDR3, the DNA is TGTGCCACCAGTTTGCGGGACAGCACGAACACCGGGGAGCTGTTTTTT. Its protein is CATSLRDSTNTGELFF.

This chain uses TRBV19 with TRBJ1-4, with a weak D call TRBD1 (5 bases). V was clipped by 5 bases and J by 8 bases, with 21 bases between them. Per the germline V gene, CDR1 is LNHDA and CDR2 is SQIVND (reference sequence). CDR3 length: 16 residues. CDR3 region: CASSVVLTGSSEKLFF. CDR3 DNA sequence: TGTGCCAGTAGTGTCGTTCTCACAGGAAGCTCCGAAAAACTGTTTTTT.

The table lists this clonotype with many counts. Written as DNA, the CDR3 is TGTGCCAGCAGCTTACCGGTGGCGGGAGGTCAAGAGACCCAGTACTTC. It specifies CASSLPVAGGQETQYF. V gene TRBV7-2 combines with J gene TRBJ2-5; 8 positions agree with TRBD2. Germline assignment: CDR1 SGHTA and CDR2 FQGNSA. The CDR3 covers 16 residues. After removal of 2 bases from V and 2 bases from J, the junction contained 7 bases not matched to a gene. Full variable domain (rest looked up from reference TRBV7-2 and TRBJ2-5): GAGVSQSPSNKVTEKGKDVELRCDPISGHTALYWYRQSLGQGLEFLIYFQGNSAPDKSGLPSDRFSAERTGGSVSTLTIQRTQQEDSAVYLCASSLPVAGGQETQYFGPGTRLLVL.

About this clonotype itself: One end of the junction varies from germline; a read error may be responsible. The chain is built from TRBV11-2 and TRBJ1-5, with D hard to call. CDR1 is SGHAT, CDR2 FQNNGV, per germline. The CDR3 is 15 amino acids. The CDR3: CAGSLESGGSAAQHF. The CDR3 DNA sequence: TGTGCCGGCAGCCTAGAATCGGGCGGGAGTGCGGCCCAGCATTTT. The whole variable domain, filled in from reference TRBV11-2 and TRBJ1-5, reads EAGVAQSPRYKIIEKRQSVAFWCNPISGHATLYWYQQILGQGPKLLIQFQNNGVVDDSQLPKDRFSAERLKGVDSTLKIQPAKLEDSAVYLCAGSLESGGSAAQHFGDGTRLSIL.

With regard to this clonotype: This is likely a read error, given that the CDR3 carries no conserved phenylalanine or tryptophan at its end. No DNA is shown, since the ends of the CDR3 on it are uncertain; the CDR3 is the one TCRdb lists. This CDR3 is CASTTTGSLQPQQS. This chain links TRBV19 with TRBJ1-5; the table's TRBD1 call for D was not verified on the DNA. CDR1 and CDR2 from the germline V gene are LNHDA and SQIVND (reference sequence). 14 amino acids form the CDR3, both terminal residues included.